The present T cell receptor beta chain was sequenced within a study of blood T cell repertoires in COVID-19. About the research overall: From the United States, Italy and Spain came samples of acute and convalescent COVID-19. From T cells, B-cell-depleted T cells, or PBMCs came the material, which was cDNA or gDNA.

In the original workflow: Estimation of nucleated cell counts was performed using reference gene primer amplification. Some clones are missing from TCRdb's copy, which holds only in-frame ones; the method was immunoSEQ multiplex PCR. The DNA was the basis for D and trimming; V, J and clone size are from that table. The top ten hold about 2.5% of the sample, which has tens of thousands of clones, approximately 89% seen once. The sequence was obtained from a human donor with active COVID-19. The donor label of this sample is uncertain. The source material was peripheral blood.

CDR3 loop: CASRATRSTEAFF. In DNA, the CDR3 is TGTGCCAGCAGGGCTACACGGAGCACTGAAGCTTTCTTT. This chain links TRBV6-5 with TRBJ1-1, with D unclear. Looked up from germline, CDR1 is MNHEY and CDR2 is SVGAGI. Deletions cut 6 bases from V and 4 bases from J, with 12 bases between. The CDR3 length is 13 residues.